One T cell receptor beta chain is described in this entry. The antigen remains unidentified. This sample is drawn from a study of radiotherapy plus CTLA-4 blockade in lung cancer. Overall study results and limits: According to reports, early shifts in blood T cell clones, alongside interferon-beta, forecast response most accurately.

The germline V and J ends were trimmed by 5 bases and 5 bases, with 16 bases remaining between them. Germline V gene sequence: CDR1 MNHEY, CDR2 SVGAGI. The CDR3 spans 15 residues. TCRdb keeps only in-frame clones here, not all; method: immunoSEQ multiplex PCR. Counted here are around 110,000 clones, around 84% occurring once; the ten biggest clones make up roughly 3.1%. The sequencing here drew on peripheral blood, taken from a patient treated with radiotherapy plus ipilimumab. The chain recombines TRBV6-5 with TRBJ1-5, with D maybe TRBD1 (6 bases). This receptor was taken from a human donor with non-small cell lung cancer that progressed on radiotherapy plus ipilimumab. Some clones in this sample may be carry-over from other donors' samples. The CDR3 DNA reads TGTGCCAGCAGTCCGATTCAGGGGTGGGATCAGCCCCAGCATTTT. Translated: CASSPIQGWDQPQHF.